This entry features one TCR beta chain sequence. Its antigen is unidentified. Sequenced by immunoSEQ multiplex PCR; TCRdb stores in-frame clones only, minus some. This sample has about 140,000 clones, with 89% found just once. Trimming removed 7 bases at V and 4 bases at J, with 16 bases between. The CDR3 contains 15 residues. Germline CDR1 SNHLY, CDR2 FYNNEI. This sample is part of a study of T cell responses to AZD1222 COVID-19 vaccine. Study-level findings and limits: The study sampled repertoires only after the peak T cell response. Clonal diversity was possibly underestimated; the donors were predominantly white British and more often female.

The chain links TRBV2 to TRBJ1-4, with D possibly TRBD1 on 6 matching bases. The TCR comes from an adult in good health. The sequenced sample was peripheral blood, obtained on day 0 of AZD1222 vaccination. The CDR3 reads CASMTGGQFNEKLFF. Written as DNA, the CDR3 is TGTGCCAGCATGACAGGAGGACAGTTTAATGAAAAACTGTTTTTT.